A single sample is the source of the 4 T cell receptor beta chains below, sequenced in a study of regulatory T cells in long-lasting Graves disease. Arm-PCR with iRepertoire HTBI primers amplified the CDR3 regions for these TCR beta libraries. TCRdb reanalysed the multiplex PCR reads using MiXCR and keeps one entry per CDR3 protein. Of about 450,000 distinct CDR3 sequences listed, around 24% are singletons. The time point here: persistent/refractory GD, antithyroid drugs over 5 years with positive TRAb. Scientists built the TCR library using RNA that was extracted from PBMCs. Specimen: peripheral blood mononuclear cells (PBMCs), collected when the disease was refractory, from a patient treated with antithyroid drugs. Receptor source: a female donor with Graves disease.

This clonotype has more than one count but fewer than ten. The rearrangement links TRBV6-2 or TRBV6-3 to TRBJ2-5, with 7 bases matching TRBD2. The germline gives CDR1 MNHEY, CDR2 SVGEGT. Trimming removed 0 bases from V and 5 bases from J; junction bases left unmatched: 6. The CDR3 runs to 15 residues. The CDR3 protein is CASSYSGGPSETQYF. DNA for the CDR3: TGTGCCAGCAGTTACTCGGGAGGGCCTTCGGAGACCCAGTACTTC.

CDR3 nucleotide sequence: TGCAGCGCACGCCGAAGGACAGGGAGCGCCTACGAGCAGTACTTC. As protein: CSARRRTGSAYEQYF. The gene calls are TRBV20-1 and TRBJ2-7; 8 bases are shared with TRBD1. The CDR3 runs 15 residues. CDR1 is DFQATT and CDR2 is SNEGSKA in the germline V gene (reference sequence).

This clonotype was seen many times. The chain links TRBV20-1 to TRBJ2-7; D ambiguous. Germline V gives CDR1 DFQATT, CDR2 SNEGSKA (reference sequence). V dropped 5 bases and J dropped 9 bases, with 11 bases sitting between them. The CDR3 consists of 10 residues. The CDR3 sequence: CSAVSSGQYF. DNA of the CDR3: TGCAGTGCTGTTAGCTCCGGGCAGTACTTC.

This clonotype was detected ten times or more. V is TRBV10-3 and J is TRBJ1-1; D unclear. Germline V gives CDR1 ENHRY, CDR2 SYGVKD. V gave up 7 bases and J gave up 1 base, with 10 bases separating them. This CDR3 comprises 13 residues. In DNA, the CDR3 is TGTGCCATCACGCGGCTTACGAACACTGAAGCTTTCTTT. This gives the protein CAITRLTNTEAFF.